This T cell receptor beta chain was retrieved from a study of OX40 agonist ivuxolimab in advanced cancers. Study summary: Of mixed ages from roughly 23 to 85 and averaging about 56 years, the group was over 80% male. A history of anti-PD-1, anti-PD-L1 or anti-CTLA-4 therapy was acceptable, and 40% had some. General study points: Expanded clones were, on average, more numerous among CD8+ T cells than CD4+. Certain nonresponders additionally had low normalized T-cell clonal expansion.

The CDR3 runs to 14 residues. Losses at the gene ends were 4 bases for V and 4 bases for J; bases not matched to a gene: 7. Germline V gives CDR1 SGHKS, CDR2 YYEKEE (reference sequence). TCRdb keeps only in-frame clones here, not all; method: immunoSEQ multiplex PCR. The sample consists of around 72,000 clones, approximately 90% of them appearing once. With regard to this clone: Antigen specificity is unknown.

The sequence was obtained from an adult with an advanced solid tumor such as melanoma, head and neck, liver or kidney cancer. The sequencing here drew on CD4+ or CD8+ T cells sorted from blood, taken in a trial of the OX40 agonist ivuxolimab. V is TRBV5-5 and J is TRBJ2-7; 8 nucleotides match TRBD2. The CDR3, as DNA: TGTGCCAGCAGCGTCATCAGCGGGAGTTACGAGCAGTACTTC. Its translation: CASSVISGSYEQYF.